This TCR beta chain derives from a study of blood T cell repertoires in COVID-19. On the study more broadly: Samples of COVID-19 (acute and convalescent) were obtained from the United States, Italy and Spain. In each case, the material was cDNA or gDNA derived from T cells, B-cell-depleted T cells, or PBMCs.

Repertoires were generated with immunoSEQ multiplex PCR, while TCRdb's copy carries only in-frame clones and drops some. The sample has 150,000 to 200,000 clones; 82% are singletons. This CDR3 has 15 residues. Germline assignment: CDR1 SEHNR and CDR2 FQNEAQ (reference sequence). Trimming pared 2 bases from V and 2 bases from J, leaving 11 bases between. The TCR comes from a woman between 65 and 79 years old with acute or convalescent COVID-19. This chain connects TRBV7-9 to TRBJ2-3; D is uncertain. The sequenced sample was peripheral blood. In nucleotides, the CDR3 is TGTGCCAGCAGCTTAATACAGACACTCACAGATACGCAGTATTTT. It specifies CASSLIQTLTDTQYF.